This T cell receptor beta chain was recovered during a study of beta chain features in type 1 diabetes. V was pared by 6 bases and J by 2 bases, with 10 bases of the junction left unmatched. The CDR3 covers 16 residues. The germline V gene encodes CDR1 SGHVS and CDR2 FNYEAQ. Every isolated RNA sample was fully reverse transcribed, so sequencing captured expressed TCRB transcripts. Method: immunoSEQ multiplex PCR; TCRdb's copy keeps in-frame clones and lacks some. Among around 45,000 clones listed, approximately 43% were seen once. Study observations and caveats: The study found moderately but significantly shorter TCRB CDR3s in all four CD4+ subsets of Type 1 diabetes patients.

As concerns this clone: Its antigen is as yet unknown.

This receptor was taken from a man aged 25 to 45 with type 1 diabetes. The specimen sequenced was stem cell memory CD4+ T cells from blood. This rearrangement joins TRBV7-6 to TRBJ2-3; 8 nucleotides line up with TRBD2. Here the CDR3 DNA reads TGTGCCAGCAGGCACGGGGGAGCGGGAGACACAGATACGCAGTATTTT. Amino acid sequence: CASRHGGAGDTDTQYF.